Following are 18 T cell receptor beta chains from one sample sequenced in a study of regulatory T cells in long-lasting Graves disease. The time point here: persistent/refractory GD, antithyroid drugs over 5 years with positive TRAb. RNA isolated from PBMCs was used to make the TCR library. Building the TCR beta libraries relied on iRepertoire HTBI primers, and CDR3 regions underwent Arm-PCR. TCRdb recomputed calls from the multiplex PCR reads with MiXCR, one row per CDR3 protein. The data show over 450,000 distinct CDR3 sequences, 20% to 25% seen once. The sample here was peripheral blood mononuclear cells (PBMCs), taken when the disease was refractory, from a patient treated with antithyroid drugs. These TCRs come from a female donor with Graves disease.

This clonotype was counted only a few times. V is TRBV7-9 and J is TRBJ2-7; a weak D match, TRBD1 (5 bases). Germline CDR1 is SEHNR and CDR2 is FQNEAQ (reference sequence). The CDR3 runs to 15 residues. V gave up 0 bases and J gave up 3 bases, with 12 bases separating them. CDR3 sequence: CASSLAYARGYEQYF. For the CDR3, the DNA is TGTGCCAGCAGCTTAGCGTATGCAAGGGGCTACGAGCAGTACTTC. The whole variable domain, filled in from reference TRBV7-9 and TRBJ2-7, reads DTGVSQNPRHKITKRGQNVTFRCDPISEHNRLYWYRQTLGQGPEFLTYFQNEAQLEKSRLLSDRFSAERPKGSFSTLEIQRTEQGDSAMYLCASSLAYARGYEQYFGPGTRLTVT.

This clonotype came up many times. The CDR3 loop reads CASSFSGVPREQYF. As DNA, the CDR3 is TGTGCCAGCAGTTTCTCGGGAGTCCCTAGAGAGCAGTACTTC. This chain joins TRBV12-3 or TRBV12-4 and TRBJ2-7; perhaps TRBD2 as D (6 bases). This CDR3 comprises 14 residues. Between the trimmed V and J ends, which lost 3 bases and 7 bases, there was a span of 16 bases.

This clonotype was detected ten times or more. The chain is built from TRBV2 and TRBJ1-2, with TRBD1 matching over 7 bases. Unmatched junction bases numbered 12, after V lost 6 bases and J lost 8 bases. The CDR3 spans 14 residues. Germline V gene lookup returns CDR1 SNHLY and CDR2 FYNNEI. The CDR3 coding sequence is TGTGCCAGCAGGAAACTACAGGGGCATGAAGGCTACACCTTC. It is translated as CASRKLQGHEGYTF. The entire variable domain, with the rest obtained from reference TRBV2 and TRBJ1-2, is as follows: EPEVTQTPSHQVTQMGQEVILRCVPISNHLYFYWYRQILGQKVEFLVSFYNNEISEKSEIFDDQFSVERPDGSNFTLKIRSTKLEDSAMYFCASRKLQGHEGYTFGSGTRLTVV.

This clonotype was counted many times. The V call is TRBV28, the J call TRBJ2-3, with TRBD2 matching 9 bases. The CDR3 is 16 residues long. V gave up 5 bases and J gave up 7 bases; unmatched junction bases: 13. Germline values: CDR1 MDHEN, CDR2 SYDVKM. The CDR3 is CASSGRLAVDVNTQYF. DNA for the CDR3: TGTGCCAGCAGTGGTCGACTAGCGGTTGACGTGAATACGCAGTATTTT.

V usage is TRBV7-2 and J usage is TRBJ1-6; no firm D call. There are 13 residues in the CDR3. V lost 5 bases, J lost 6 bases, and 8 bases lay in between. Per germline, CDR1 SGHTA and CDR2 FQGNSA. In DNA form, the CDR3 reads TGTGCCAGCAGCACGATGGTTAATTCACCCCTCCACTTT. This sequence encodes CASSTMVNSPLHF.

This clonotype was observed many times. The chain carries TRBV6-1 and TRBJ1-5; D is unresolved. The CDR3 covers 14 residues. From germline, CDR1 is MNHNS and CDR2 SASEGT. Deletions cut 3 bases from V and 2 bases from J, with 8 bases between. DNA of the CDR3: TGTGCCAGCAGTGACCTCTGGGGCAATCAGCCCCAGCATTTT. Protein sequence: CASSDLWGNQPQHF.

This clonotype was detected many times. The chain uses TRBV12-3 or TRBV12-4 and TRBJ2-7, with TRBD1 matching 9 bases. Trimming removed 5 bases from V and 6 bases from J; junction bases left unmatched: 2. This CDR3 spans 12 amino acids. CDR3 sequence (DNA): TGTGCCAGCAGTCTGACAGGGGGCGAGCAGTACTTC. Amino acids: CASSLTGGEQYF.

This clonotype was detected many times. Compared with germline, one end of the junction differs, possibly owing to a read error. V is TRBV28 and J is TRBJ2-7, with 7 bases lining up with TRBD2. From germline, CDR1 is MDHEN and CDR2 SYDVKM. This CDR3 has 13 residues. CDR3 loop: CASVYTGGYEVHF. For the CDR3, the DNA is TGTGCCAGCGTTTATACGGGGGGATATGAGGTCCACTTC.

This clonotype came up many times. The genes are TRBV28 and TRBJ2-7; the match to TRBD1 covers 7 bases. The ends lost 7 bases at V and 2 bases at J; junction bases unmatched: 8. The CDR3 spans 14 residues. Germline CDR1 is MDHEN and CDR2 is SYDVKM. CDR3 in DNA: TGTGCCAGCACTACTGCGCAGGGGGCCTACGAGCAGTACTTC. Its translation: CASTTAQGAYEQYF.

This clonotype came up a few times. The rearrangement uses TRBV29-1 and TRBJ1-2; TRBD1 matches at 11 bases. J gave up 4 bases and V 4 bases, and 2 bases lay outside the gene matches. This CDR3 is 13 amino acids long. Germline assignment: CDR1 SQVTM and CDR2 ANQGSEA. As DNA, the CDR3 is TGCAGCGTTGGGACAGGGGGCGGCTATGGCTACACCTTC. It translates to CSVGTGGGYGYTF.

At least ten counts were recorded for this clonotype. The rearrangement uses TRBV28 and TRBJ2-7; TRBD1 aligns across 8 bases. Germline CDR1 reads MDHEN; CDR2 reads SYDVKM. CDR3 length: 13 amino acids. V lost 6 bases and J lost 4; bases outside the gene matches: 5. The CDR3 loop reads CASRRTGSYEQYF. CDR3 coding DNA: TGTGCCAGCAGAAGGACAGGGTCGTACGAGCAGTACTTC.

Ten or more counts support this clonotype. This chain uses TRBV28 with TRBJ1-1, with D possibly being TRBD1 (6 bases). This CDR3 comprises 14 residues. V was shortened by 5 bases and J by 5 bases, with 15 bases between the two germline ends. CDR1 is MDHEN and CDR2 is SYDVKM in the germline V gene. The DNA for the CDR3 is TGTGCCAGCAGTCTGGGGAGGGGGATGACTGAAGCTTTCTTT. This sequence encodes CASSLGRGMTEAFF.

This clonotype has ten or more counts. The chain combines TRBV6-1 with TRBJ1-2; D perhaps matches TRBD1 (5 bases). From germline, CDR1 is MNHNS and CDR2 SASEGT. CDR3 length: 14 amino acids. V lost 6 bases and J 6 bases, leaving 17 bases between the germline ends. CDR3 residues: CASRPPGTGDGYTF. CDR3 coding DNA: TGTGCCAGCAGGCCTCCCGGGACGGGTGATGGCTACACCTTC.

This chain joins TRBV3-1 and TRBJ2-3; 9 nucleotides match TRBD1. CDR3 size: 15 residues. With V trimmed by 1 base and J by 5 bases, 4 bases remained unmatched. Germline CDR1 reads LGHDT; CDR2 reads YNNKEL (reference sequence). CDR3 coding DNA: TGTGCCAGCAGCCAAGTTGGACAGGGGATAGATACGCAGTATTTT. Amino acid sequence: CASSQVGQGIDTQYF.

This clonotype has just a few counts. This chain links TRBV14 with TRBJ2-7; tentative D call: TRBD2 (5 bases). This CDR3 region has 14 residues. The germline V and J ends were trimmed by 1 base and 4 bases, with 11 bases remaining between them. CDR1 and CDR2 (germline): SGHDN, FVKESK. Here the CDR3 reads CASSQGRGKYEQYF. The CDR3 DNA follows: TGTGCCAGCAGCCAAGGGAGAGGGAAGTACGAGCAGTACTTC.

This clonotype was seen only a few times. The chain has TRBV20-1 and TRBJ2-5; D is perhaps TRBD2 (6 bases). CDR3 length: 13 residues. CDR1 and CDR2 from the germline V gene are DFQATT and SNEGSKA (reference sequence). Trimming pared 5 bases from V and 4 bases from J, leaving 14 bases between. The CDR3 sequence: CSAPGGVAETQYF. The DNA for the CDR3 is TGCAGTGCTCCAGGAGGGGTGGCAGAGACCCAGTACTTC.

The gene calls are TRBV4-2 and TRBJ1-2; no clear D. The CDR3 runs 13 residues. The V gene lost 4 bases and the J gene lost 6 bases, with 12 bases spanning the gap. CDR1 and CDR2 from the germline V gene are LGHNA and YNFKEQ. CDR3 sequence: CASSRLRKNGYTF. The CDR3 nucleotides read TGTGCCAGCAGCCGCCTTAGGAAAAATGGCTACACCTTC.

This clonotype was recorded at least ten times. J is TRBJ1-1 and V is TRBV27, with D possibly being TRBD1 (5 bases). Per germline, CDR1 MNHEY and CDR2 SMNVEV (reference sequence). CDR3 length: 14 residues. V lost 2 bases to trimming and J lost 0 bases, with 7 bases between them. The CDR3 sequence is CASSLNRMNTEAFF. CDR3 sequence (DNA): TGTGCCAGCAGTTTAAACAGGATGAACACTGAAGCTTTCTTT.